This TCR beta chain was obtained from a study of blood T cell repertoires in COVID-19. Study in general: Researchers got acute and convalescent COVID-19 samples from the United States, Italy and Spain. The cDNA or gDNA used as material had been derived from T cells, B-cell-depleted T cells, or PBMCs.

V dropped 2 bases and J dropped 8; count of bases not matched to a gene: 10. CDR1 SEHNR and CDR2 FQNEAQ come from the germline V gene (reference sequence). The CDR3 has 16 amino acids. Per the study methods: Amplification from reference gene primers served as the basis for estimated nucleated cell counts. The method was immunoSEQ multiplex PCR; TCRdb's version includes in-frame clones alone and lacks a portion of them. V and J calls and clone size are given by that table; D and trimming were obtained from the DNA. Seen here are a few hundred thousand clones, approximately 80% observed once, and the top ten hold 18%. This clone has a count of ten or more.

The TCR originated in a woman aged 80 or over with active or convalescent COVID-19. The sequencing input was peripheral blood. This rearrangement joins TRBV7-9 to TRBJ2-1, with TRBD2 matching 9 bases. In DNA, the CDR3 is TGTGCCAGCAGCTTAAGGACGAGCGGGAGGATCGATGAGCAGTTCTTC. Amino acid sequence: CASSLRTSGRIDEQFF.